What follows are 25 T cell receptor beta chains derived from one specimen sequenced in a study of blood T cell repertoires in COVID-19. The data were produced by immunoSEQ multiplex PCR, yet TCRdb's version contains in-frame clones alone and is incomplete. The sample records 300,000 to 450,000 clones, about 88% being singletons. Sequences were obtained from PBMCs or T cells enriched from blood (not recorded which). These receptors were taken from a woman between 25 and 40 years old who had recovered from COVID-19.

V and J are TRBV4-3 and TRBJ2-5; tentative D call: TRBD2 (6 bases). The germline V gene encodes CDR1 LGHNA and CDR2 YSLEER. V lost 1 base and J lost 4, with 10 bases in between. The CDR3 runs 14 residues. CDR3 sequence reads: CASSQVRGGETQYF. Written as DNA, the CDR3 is TGCGCCAGCAGCCAAGTTAGGGGAGGAGAGACCCAGTACTTC.

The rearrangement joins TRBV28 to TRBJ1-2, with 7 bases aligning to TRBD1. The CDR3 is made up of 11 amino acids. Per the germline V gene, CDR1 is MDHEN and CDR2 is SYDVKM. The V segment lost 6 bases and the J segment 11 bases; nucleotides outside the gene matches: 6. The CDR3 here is CASSPDREYTF. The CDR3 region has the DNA TGTGCCAGCAGCCCAGACAGGGAATACACCTTC.

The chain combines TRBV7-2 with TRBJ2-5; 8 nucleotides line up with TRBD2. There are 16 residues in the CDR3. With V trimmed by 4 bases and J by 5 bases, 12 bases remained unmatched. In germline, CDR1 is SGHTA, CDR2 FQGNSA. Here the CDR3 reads CASSSNVRGAGETQYF. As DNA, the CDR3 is TGTGCCAGCAGCTCAAATGTGCGGGGGGCCGGGGAGACCCAGTACTTC.

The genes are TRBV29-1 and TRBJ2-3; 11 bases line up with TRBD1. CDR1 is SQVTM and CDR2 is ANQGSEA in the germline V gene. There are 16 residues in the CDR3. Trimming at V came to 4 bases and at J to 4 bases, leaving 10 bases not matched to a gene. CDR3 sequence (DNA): TGCAGCGTTGTGGGACAGGGGGGCTCTAAGGCAGATACGCAGTATTTT. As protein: CSVVGQGGSKADTQYF.

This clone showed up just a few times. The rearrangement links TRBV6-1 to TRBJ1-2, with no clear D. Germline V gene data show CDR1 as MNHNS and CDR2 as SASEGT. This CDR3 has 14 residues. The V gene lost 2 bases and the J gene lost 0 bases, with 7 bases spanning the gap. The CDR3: CASSEMVANYGYTF. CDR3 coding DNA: TGTGCCAGCAGTGAAATGGTAGCTAACTATGGCTACACCTTC.

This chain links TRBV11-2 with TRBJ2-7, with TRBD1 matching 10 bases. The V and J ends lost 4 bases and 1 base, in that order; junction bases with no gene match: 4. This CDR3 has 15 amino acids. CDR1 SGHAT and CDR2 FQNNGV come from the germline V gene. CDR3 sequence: CASSWDRGDSYEQYF. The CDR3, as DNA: TGTGCCAGCAGCTGGGACAGGGGTGATTCCTACGAGCAGTACTTC.

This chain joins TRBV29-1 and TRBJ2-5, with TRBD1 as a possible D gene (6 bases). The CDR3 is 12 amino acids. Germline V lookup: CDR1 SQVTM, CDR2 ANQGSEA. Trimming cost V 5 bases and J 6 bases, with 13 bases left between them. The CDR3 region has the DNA TGCAGCGTTTACCCCAGGGGACAGACCCAGTACTTC. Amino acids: CSVYPRGQTQYF.

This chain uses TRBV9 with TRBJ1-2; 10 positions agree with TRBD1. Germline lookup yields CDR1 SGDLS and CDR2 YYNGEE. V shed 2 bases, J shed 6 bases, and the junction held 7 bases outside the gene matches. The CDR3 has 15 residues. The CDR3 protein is CASSVQPGTGDGYTF. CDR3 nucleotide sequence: TGTGCCAGCAGCGTTCAGCCCGGGACAGGGGATGGCTACACCTTC.

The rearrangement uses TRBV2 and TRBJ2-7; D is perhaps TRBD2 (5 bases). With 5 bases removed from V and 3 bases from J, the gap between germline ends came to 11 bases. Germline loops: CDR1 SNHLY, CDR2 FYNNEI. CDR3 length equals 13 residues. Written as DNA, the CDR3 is TGTGCCAGCAGTAAAGGAGGTATCTACGAGCAGTACTTC. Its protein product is CASSKGGIYEQYF. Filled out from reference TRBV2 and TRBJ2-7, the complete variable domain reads EPEVTQTPSHQVTQMGQEVILRCVPISNHLYFYWYRQILGQKVEFLVSFYNNEISEKSEIFDDQFSVERPDGSNFTLKIRSTKLEDSAMYFCASSKGGIYEQYFGPGTRLTVT.

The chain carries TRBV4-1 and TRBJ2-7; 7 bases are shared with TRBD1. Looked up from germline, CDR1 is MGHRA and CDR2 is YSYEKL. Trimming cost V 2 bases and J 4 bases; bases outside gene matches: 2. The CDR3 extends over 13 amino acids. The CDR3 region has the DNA TGCGCCAGCAGCCAACAACAGGGGTACGAGCAGTACTTC. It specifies CASSQQQGYEQYF.

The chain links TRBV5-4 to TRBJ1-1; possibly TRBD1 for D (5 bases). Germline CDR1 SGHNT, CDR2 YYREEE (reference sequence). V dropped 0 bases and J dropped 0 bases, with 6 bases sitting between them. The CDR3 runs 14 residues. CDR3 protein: CASSLGGMNTEAFF. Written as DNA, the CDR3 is TGTGCCAGCAGCTTGGGGGGCATGAACACTGAAGCTTTCTTT. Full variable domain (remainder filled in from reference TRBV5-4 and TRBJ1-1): ETGVTQSPTHLIKTRGQQVTLRCSSQSGHNTVSWYQQALGQGPQFIFQYYREEENGRGNFPPRFSGLQFPNYSSELNVNALELDDSALYLCASSLGGMNTEAFFGQGTRLTVV.

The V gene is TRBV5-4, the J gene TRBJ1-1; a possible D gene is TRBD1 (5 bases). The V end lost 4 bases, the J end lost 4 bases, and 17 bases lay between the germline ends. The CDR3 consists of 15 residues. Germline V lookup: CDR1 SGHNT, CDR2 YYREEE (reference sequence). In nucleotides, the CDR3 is TGTGCCAGCAGCCCCTCAGGGTTGTGGGGCACTGAAGCTTTCTTT. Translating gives CASSPSGLWGTEAFF.

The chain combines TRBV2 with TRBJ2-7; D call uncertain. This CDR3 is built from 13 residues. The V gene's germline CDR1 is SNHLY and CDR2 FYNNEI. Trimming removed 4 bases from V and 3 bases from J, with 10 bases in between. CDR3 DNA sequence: TGTGCCAGCAGTGTCCAGACTCACTACGAGCAGTACTTC. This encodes CASSVQTHYEQYF.

The chain's CDR3 is CASSFQPQGNTEAFF. The DNA of the CDR3 is TGTGCCAGCAGCTTTCAACCACAGGGGAACACTGAAGCTTTCTTT. The chain employs TRBV7-9 and TRBJ1-1; TRBD1 is a possible D gene (6 bases). Germline CDR1 SEHNR, CDR2 FQNEAQ (reference sequence). V lost 3 bases and J lost 1, with 12 bases in between. The CDR3 is 15 residues long.

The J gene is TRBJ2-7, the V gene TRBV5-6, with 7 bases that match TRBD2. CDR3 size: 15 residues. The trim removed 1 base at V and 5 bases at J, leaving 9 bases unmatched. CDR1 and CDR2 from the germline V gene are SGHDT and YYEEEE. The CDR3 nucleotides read TGTGCCAGCAGCTTGAGGTCCGGGGGGAAGGACGAGCAGTACTTC. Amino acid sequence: CASSLRSGGKDEQYF.

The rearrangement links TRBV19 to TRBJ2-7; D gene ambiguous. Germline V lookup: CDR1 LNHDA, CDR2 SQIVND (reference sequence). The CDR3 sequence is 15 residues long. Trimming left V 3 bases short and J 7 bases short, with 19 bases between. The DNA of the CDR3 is TGTGCCAGTAGTATCCGCGGCAGCCTCCTAGGAGAGCAGTACTTC. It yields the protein CASSIRGSLLGEQYF. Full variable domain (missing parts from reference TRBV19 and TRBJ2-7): DGGITQSPKYLFRKEGQNVTLSCEQNLNHDAMYWYRQDPGQGLRLIYYSQIVNDFQKGDIAEGYSVSREKKESFPLTVTSAQKNPTAFYLCASSIRGSLLGEQYFGPGTRLTVT.

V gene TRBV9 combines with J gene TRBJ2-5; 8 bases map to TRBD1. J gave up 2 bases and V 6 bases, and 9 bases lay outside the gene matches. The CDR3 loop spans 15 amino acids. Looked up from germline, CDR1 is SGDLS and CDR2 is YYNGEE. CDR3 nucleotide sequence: TGTGCCAGCAACCCCACCGGGACAGGACAAGAGACCCAGTACTTC. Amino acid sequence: CASNPTGTGQETQYF. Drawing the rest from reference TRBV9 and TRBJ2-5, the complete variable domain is DSGVTQTPKHLITATGQRVTLRCSPRSGDLSVYWYQQSLDQGLQFLIQYYNGEERAKGNILERFSAQQFPDLHSELNLSSLELGDSALYFCASNPTGTGQETQYFGPGTRLLVL.

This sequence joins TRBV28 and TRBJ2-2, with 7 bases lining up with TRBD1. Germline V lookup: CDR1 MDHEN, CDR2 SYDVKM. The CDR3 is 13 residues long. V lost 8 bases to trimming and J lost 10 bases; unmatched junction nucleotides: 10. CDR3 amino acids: CASQIQGSQELFF. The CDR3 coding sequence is TGTGCCAGCCAAATACAGGGGAGTCAGGAGCTGTTTTTT.

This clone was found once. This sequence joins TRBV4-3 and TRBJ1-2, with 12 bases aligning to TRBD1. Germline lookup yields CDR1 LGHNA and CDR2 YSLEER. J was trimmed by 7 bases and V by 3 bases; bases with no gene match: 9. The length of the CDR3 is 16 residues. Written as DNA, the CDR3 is TGCGCCAGCAGCCAGGGACAGGGGGCAGAAGGCGGTGGCTACACCTTC. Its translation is CASSQGQGAEGGGYTF.

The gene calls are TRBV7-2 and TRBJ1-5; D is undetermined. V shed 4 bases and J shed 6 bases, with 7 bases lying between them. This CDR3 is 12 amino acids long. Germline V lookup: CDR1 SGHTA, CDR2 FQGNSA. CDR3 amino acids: CASSSSGQPQHF. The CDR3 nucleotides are TGTGCCAGCAGCTCGAGTGGTCAGCCCCAGCATTTT.

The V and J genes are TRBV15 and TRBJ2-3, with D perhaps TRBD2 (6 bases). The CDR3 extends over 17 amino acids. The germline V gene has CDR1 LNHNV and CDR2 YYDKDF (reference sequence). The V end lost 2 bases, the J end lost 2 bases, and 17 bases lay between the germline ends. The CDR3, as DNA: TGTGCCACCAGCAGATCACCGGGCGGGGCCCACACAGATACGCAGTATTTT. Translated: CATSRSPGGAHTDTQYF.

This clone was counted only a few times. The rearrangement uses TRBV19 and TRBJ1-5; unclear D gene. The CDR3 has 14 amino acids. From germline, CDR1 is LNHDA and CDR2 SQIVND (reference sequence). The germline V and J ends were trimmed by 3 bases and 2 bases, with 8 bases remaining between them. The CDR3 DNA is TGTGCCAGTAGTATGAGGTCAGGCAATCAGCCCCAGCATTTT. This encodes CASSMRSGNQPQHF.

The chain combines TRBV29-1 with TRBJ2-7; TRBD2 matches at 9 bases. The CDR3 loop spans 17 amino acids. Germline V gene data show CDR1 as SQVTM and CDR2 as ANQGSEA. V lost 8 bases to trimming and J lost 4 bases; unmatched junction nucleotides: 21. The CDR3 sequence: CSSEVVSGGSVMYEQYF. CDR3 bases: TGCAGCTCTGAGGTGGTTAGCGGGGGCTCCGTCATGTACGAGCAGTACTTC.

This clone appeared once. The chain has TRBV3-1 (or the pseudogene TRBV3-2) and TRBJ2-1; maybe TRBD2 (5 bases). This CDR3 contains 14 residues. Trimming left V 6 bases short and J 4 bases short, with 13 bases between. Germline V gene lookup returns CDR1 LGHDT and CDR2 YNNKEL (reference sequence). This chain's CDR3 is CASSPETSYNEQFF. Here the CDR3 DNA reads TGTGCCAGCAGTCCTGAAACTAGTTACAATGAGCAGTTCTTC.

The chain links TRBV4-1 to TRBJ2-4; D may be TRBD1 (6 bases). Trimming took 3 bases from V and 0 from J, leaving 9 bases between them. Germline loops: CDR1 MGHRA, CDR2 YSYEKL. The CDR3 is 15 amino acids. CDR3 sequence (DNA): TGCGCCAGCAGCCACGGGGACATAGCCAAAAACATTCAGTACTTC. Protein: CASSHGDIAKNIQYF.